This T cell receptor (beta chain) originates from a study of Graves' ophthalmopathy and Graves' hyperthyroidism. The CDR3 is 15 amino acids. The V gene's germline CDR1 is SGHRS and CDR2 YFSETQ. V was pared by 8 bases and J by 0 bases, with 17 bases between. This clonotype turned up a few times. No conserved phenylalanine or tryptophan is present at the end of the CDR3, so a read error is the likely explanation. Amplification of TCR beta CDR3 regions used RNA transcripts. A first-round RT-PCR used HTBI primers, followed by a second-round multiplex PCR. Each CDR3 protein gets one entry after TCRdb re-called the multiplex PCR reads with MiXCR. The table lists a few hundred thousand distinct CDR3 sequences, 15% to 17% of them singletons, with approximately 7% in the top ten. Establishment of the diagnosis relied upon clinical symptoms, serum thyroxine, TRAb, thyroid ultrasound and orbital computed tomography.

J is TRBJ1-1 and V is TRBV5-1; D not certain. The receptor was isolated from a woman younger than 35 with stable Graves' hyperthyroidism. The specimen was peripheral blood. Written as DNA, the CDR3 is TGCGCCAGGTATGACCGGGGTCTCTTGAACACTGAAGCTTTCCTT. Translated: CARYDRGLLNTEAFL.